This T cell receptor (beta chain) was documented in a study of response to subunit inactivated influenza vaccine. This clonotype showed up many times. Each CDR3 protein is one row after TCRdb ran MiXCR on the RT-PCR reads. The sample has fewer than 700,000 distinct CDR3 sequences; 10% to 15% are singletons. CDR3 length: 13 residues. V dropped 4 bases and J dropped 0 bases, with 6 bases sitting between them. The starting material was PBMCs from blood, obtained 45 days after vaccination. J is TRBJ1-1 and V is TRBV12-3 or TRBV12-4; D remains unclear. The TCR sequence derives from a man aged 45-65 years who received an inactivated influenza vaccine. This CDR3 is CASSSRLNTEAFF. The CDR3 nucleotides are TGTGCCAGCAGTTCCCGGTTGAACACTGAAGCTTTCTTT.